Listed below are T cell receptor beta chains from one sample, sequenced in a study of blood T cell repertoires in COVID-19. The data were produced by immunoSEQ multiplex PCR, yet TCRdb's version contains in-frame clones alone and is incomplete. The sample includes about 250,000 clones, 80% to 90% of them seen just once. Sample: PBMCs or T cells enriched from blood (not recorded which). The receptors shown here come from a woman in her 30s who had recovered from COVID-19. CDR3s include the opening cysteine and the closing phenylalanine or tryptophan. D genes are given only for firm matches. Size is omitted from some rows. Given values are once, few, many or a class for expanded clones.

size: -
J: TRBJ1-3
V: TRBV5-6
D: -
CDR3: CASSLGFGVSGNTIYF
DNA: TGTGCCAGCAGCTTGGGTTTCGGGGTTTCTGGAAACACCATATATTTT

size: once
J: TRBJ2-3
V: TRBV7-9
D: TRBD1
CDR3: CASSSRDRDLGDTQYF
DNA: TGTGCCAGCAGCTCCCGGGACAGGGACCTCGGGGATACGCAGTATTTT

size: -
J: TRBJ1-1
V: TRBV5-4
D: -
CDR3: CASSLATSEAFF
DNA: TGTGCCAGCAGCTTGGCCACTTCTGAAGCTTTCTTT

size: -
J: TRBJ2-6
V: TRBV18
D: TRBD2
CDR3: CASLPAVGRVGANVLTF
DNA: TGTGCCAGCCTCCCAGCCGTAGGGAGGGTTGGGGCCAACGTCCTGACTTTC

size: -
J: TRBJ2-3
V: TRBV24-1
D: TRBD1
CDR3: CATSDRQGYTQYF
DNA: TGTGCCACCAGTGATCGACAGGGCTATACGCAGTATTTT

size: -
J: TRBJ2-5
V: TRBV2
D: TRBD1
CDR3: CASSGGTGRGETQYF
DNA: TGTGCCAGCAGCGGCGGGACAGGGAGGGGGGAGACCCAGTACTTC

size: few
J: TRBJ2-2
V: TRBV5-1
D: TRBD2
CDR3: CASSSAGSGSGAGELFF
DNA: TGCGCCAGCAGCTCCGCGGGAAGCGGGAGTGGGGCCGGGGAGCTGTTTTTT

size: -
J: TRBJ2-3
V: TRBV19
D: -
CDR3: CASSAEQGSDTQYF
DNA: TGTGCCAGTAGTGCAGAACAGGGTTCAGATACGCAGTATTTT

size: -
J: TRBJ2-7
V: TRBV28
D: TRBD1
CDR3: CASEGQGAENFYEQYF
DNA: TGTGCCAGCGAAGGACAGGGGGCCGAAAATTTCTACGAGCAGTACTTC

size: -
J: TRBJ2-5
V: TRBV2
D: -
CDR3: CASSRDWGDQETQYF
DNA: TGTGCCAGCAGCCGGGATTGGGGGGATCAAGAGACCCAGTACTTC

size: -
J: TRBJ1-5
V: TRBV7-9
D: -
CDR3: CASSRGQGSNQPQHF
DNA: TGTGCCAGCAGCCGAGGGCAGGGGAGCAATCAGCCCCAGCATTTT

size: -
J: TRBJ1-1
V: TRBV6-1
D: -
CDR3: CASSEYTTEAFF
DNA: TGTGCCAGCAGTGAATACACCACTGAAGCTTTCTTT

size: -
J: TRBJ2-2
V: TRBV20-1
D: -
CDR3: CSASTTGELFF
DNA: TGCAGTGCCTCGACAACCGGGGAGCTGTTTTTT

size: -
J: TRBJ1-1
V: TRBV5-1
D: -
CDR3: CASSTDRLNTEAFF
DNA: TGCGCCAGCAGCACTGACAGGCTGAACACTGAAGCTTTCTTT

size: -
J: TRBJ1-5
V: TRBV30
D: -
CDR3: CAWSSSTGNQPQHF
DNA: TGTGCCTGGAGTTCATCGACAGGCAATCAGCCCCAGCATTTT

size: -
J: TRBJ1-1
V: TRBV28
D: -
CDR3: CASSLRQLTEAFF
DNA: TGTGCCAGCAGTTTGCGACAGTTGACTGAAGCTTTCTTT

size: -
J: TRBJ2-5
V: TRBV9
D: -
CDR3: CASSRGSVQETQYF
DNA: TGTGCCAGCAGCCGGGGATCCGTACAAGAGACCCAGTACTTC

size: once
J: TRBJ1-2
V: TRBV19
D: TRBD1
CDR3: CASRKGADGYTF
DNA: TGTGCCAGTAGGAAGGGGGCGGACGGCTACACCTTC